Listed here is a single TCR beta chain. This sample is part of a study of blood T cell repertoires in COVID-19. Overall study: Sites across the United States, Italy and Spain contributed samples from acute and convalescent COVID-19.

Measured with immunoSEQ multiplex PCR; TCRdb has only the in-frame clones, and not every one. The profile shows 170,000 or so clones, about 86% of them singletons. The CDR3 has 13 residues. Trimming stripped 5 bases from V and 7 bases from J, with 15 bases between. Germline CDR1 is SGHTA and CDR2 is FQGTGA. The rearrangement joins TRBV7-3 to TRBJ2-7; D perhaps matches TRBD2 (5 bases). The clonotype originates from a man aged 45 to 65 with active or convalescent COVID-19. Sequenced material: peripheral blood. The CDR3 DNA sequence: TGTGCCAGCAGCGAAGGGTTAAGAGGGGAGCAGTACTTC. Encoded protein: CASSEGLRGEQYF.